These T cell receptor beta chains were read from a single sample in a study of metastatic and nonmetastatic thyroid tumors. Using MiXCR, TCRdb re-called clones from the PCR reads. The table lists 21,000 or so clones, about 16% of them singletons. The specimen was blood. These receptors were obtained from a male donor with papillary thyroid cancer or a benign thyroid nodule (not recorded which). Some clones in this sample may be carry-over from other donors' samples. Both conserved end residues are part of each CDR3. Each record gives: D gene, J gene, V gene, clone size, CDR3 DNA, CDR3 protein. D genes are given only for firm matches. Some rows mark clone size as missing; the rest say once, few, many or name a class of expanded clone.

D gene: NA; J gene: TRBJ2-5; V gene: TRBV6-1; clone size: many; CDR3 DNA: TGTGCCAGCAGCTCCGGGTCTGAGACCCAGTACTTC; CDR3 protein: CASSSGSETQYF
D gene: NA; J gene: TRBJ2-2; V gene: TRBV4-1; clone size: many; CDR3 DNA: TGCGCCAGCAGCCAACGCTGGGGGGACACCGGGGAGCTGTTTTTT; CDR3 protein: CASSQRWGDTGELFF
D gene: NA; J gene: TRBJ1-4; V gene: TRBV10-2; clone size: many; CDR3 DNA: TGCGCCAGCAGTGAGTCAGGGGCAACTAATGAAAAACTGTTTTTT; CDR3 protein: CASSESGATNEKLFF
D gene: NA; J gene: TRBJ1-1; V gene: TRBV19; clone size: many; CDR3 DNA: TGTGCCAGTAGTTCAGGGTTGAACACTGAAGCTTTCTTT; CDR3 protein: CASSSGLNTEAFF
D gene: NA; J gene: TRBJ2-2; V gene: TRBV19; clone size: NA; CDR3 DNA: TGTGCCAGTACCTTTGAAGGGAGAAGGACAGGGGAGCTGTTTTTT; CDR3 protein: CASTFEGRRTGELFF
D gene: NA; J gene: TRBJ1-2; V gene: TRBV18; clone size: NA; CDR3 DNA: TGTGCCAGCTCACCCACGGACATATATGGCTACACCTTC; CDR3 protein: CASSPTDIYGYTF
D gene: TRBD2; J gene: TRBJ2-3; V gene: TRBV5-6; clone size: many; CDR3 DNA: TGTGCCAGCAGCTTGGCAGCGGGGGTACCTAGTGGAGATACGCAGTATTTT; CDR3 protein: CASSLAAGVPSGDTQYF
D gene: NA; J gene: TRBJ2-7; V gene: TRBV4-1; clone size: many; CDR3 DNA: TGCGCCAGCAGCCAAGAAATCTGGCAGTGGGGCAACTTC; CDR3 protein: CASSQEIWQWGNF
D gene: NA; J gene: TRBJ2-3; V gene: TRBV10-3; clone size: many; CDR3 DNA: TGTGCCATCAAACCAGGGTATGACACAGATACGCAGTATTTT; CDR3 protein: CAIKPGYDTDTQYF
D gene: NA; J gene: TRBJ1-3; V gene: TRBV30; clone size: once; CDR3 DNA: TGTGCCTGGAGCAAACTCAAACAGGGAACCGGAAACACCATATATTTT; CDR3 protein: CAWSKLKQGTGNTIYF